A selection of T cell receptor beta chains follows, all from one sample in a study of CXCR3-negative and CXCR3-positive naive CD8 T cells. One entry per CDR3 protein, without DNA, is what TCRdb gives after re-calling the 5' RACE reads. The sample shows thousands of distinct CDR3 sequences, and roughly 1.5% sits with its ten largest clones. Sequencing was carried out using naive CXCR3- CD8+ T cells from blood. The receptors shown here come from a human donor in good health. Some clones in this sample may be carry-over from other donors' samples. Both conserved end residues are part of each CDR3. Each record gives: J gene, CDR3 length, clone size, V gene, CDR3 protein. Clone size appears in some rows only: once, few, many, or a class for an expanded clone.

>TRBJ1-6|13|medium-sized|TRBV20-1
CSARAGGGSPLHF
>TRBJ2-7|11|NA|TRBV25-1
CASSGAYEQYF
>TRBJ2-2|12|medium-sized|TRBV27
CASSFGSGELFF
>TRBJ2-7|12|medium-sized|TRBV29-1
CSAYGTPYEQYF
>TRBJ2-3|15|medium-sized|TRBV7-9
CASSFWDSLRVPQYF
>TRBJ1-2|16|medium-sized|TRBV14
CASSQEEEDYNYGYTF
>TRBJ2-3|15|NA|TRBV30
CAWRMGATSTDTQYF
>TRBJ2-7|13|NA|TRBV29-1
CSVVDRGHYEQYF
>TRBJ2-1|14|NA|TRBV2
CASSRGQGAIEQFF
>TRBJ2-7|14|NA|TRBV5-6
CASSSGQGRYEQYF
>TRBJ2-5|15|medium-sized|TRBV20-1
CSAIDPDRVRETQYF
>TRBJ2-3|14|medium-sized|TRBV29-1
CSAVGLAHTDTQYF
>TRBJ1-1|16|medium-sized|TRBV18
CASSPTGEYLNTEAFF
>TRBJ1-5|13|medium-sized|TRBV6-5
CASSYRGNQPQHF
>TRBJ1-5|14|NA|TRBV10-2
CASSGTVVNQPQHF
>TRBJ2-7|14|medium-sized|TRBV29-1
CSVEVRDRAYEQYF
>TRBJ2-1|17|medium-sized|TRBV11-1
CASSHGGTSISYNEQFF
>TRBJ2-1|11|NA|TRBV7-9
CASSLTNEQFF
>TRBJ2-5|15|medium-sized|TRBV29-1
CSVPPKTGPQETQYF
>TRBJ1-1|12|medium-sized|TRBV14
CASSQGVPVFFF
>TRBJ2-7|15|NA|TRBV19
CASSIFRSGSDEQYF
>TRBJ2-1|18|medium-sized|TRBV5-1
CASSSEVRGLAPGNEQFF
>TRBJ1-2|15|NA|TRBV20-1
CSARDIPGVEYGYTF
>TRBJ2-2|14|NA|TRBV28
CASSLQGGTGELFF
>TRBJ1-1|13|NA|TRBV2
CASSETGRTEAFF
>TRBJ1-2|13|NA|TRBV12-3/TRBV12-4
CASSLVPSDGYTF
>TRBJ1-2|13|NA|TRBV29-1
CSAPEGPHYGYTF
>TRBJ2-7|14|NA|TRBV20-1
CSARESWDPYEQYF
>TRBJ2-2|12|NA|TRBV7-6
CASSWGTGELFF
>TRBJ2-3|14|NA|TRBV14
CASSQGGAGQGNYF
>TRBJ1-1|12|medium-sized|TRBV29-1
CSVTGENTEAFF
>TRBJ1-1|17|NA|TRBV27
CASSSPTTTGGTAEAFF
>TRBJ1-2|14|medium-sized|TRBV7-9
CASSLVGQGGGYTF
>TRBJ1-5|14|NA|TRBV5-1
CASSLAGGNQPQHF
>TRBJ2-3|17|NA|TRBV11-1
CASSDPRGLVGTDTQYF
>TRBJ2-7|13|medium-sized|TRBV7-9
CASSPPPAHEQYF
>TRBJ2-2|13|NA|TRBV29-1
CSVLRENTGELFF
>TRBJ2-1|19|NA|TRBV27
CASSSTPRQGGSVYNEQFF
>TRBJ1-1|12|NA|TRBV29-1
CSVELEDTEAFF
>TRBJ2-1|15|NA|TRBV19
CASSIWGPDHNEQFF
>TRBJ2-3|14|NA|TRBV5-1
CASSLEQPTDTQYF
>TRBJ1-4|14|NA|TRBV6-5
CASSYMDGDEKLFF
>TRBJ2-1|13|medium-sized|TRBV10-3
CAIRNLQGNEQFF
>TRBJ2-1|17|NA|TRBV19
CASSIELAGSEYNEQFF
>TRBJ2-1|21|medium-sized|TRBV23-1
CASSHSFPGLARVRAYNEQFF
>TRBJ2-7|15|NA|TRBV10-2
CASSEAGGSANEQYF
>TRBJ2-7|14|NA|TRBV28
CASSEPGQGDEQYF
>TRBJ2-3|16|NA|TRBV7-3
CASSSGTSIGTDTQYF